This T cell receptor (beta chain) was identified in a study of blood T cell repertoires in COVID-19 (dated by TCRdb to the early 2020s). About the full investigation: The collaborator samples originated in the United States, Italy and Spain and spanned the acute and convalescent phases of COVID-19. The material from the prospective study consisted of cDNA or gDNA derived from T cells, B-cell-depleted T cells, or PBMCs. The dataset comprised deeply sampled blood TCRbeta repertoires from subjects exposed to, actively infected with, or recovered from COVID-19. The repertoires were released in a freely available public database intended as a resource for research on the immune response to SARS-CoV-2. The samples were drawn from the first 160 participants of the ongoing ImmuneRACE study and from 1,254 subjects provided by 6 global collaborators. A de-identified subject ID, COVID-19 status, age in years and sex were almost always included in the sample metadata. Where available, HLA class I and class II types were obtained from metadata supplied by the sample provider rather than from assay-based typing.

The immunoSEQ Assay, a bias-controlled multiplex PCR, was used to amplify TCRbeta CDR3 regions from genomic DNA. For the original study's pipeline: Within the assay, amplification of reference gene primers was used to estimate how many nucleated cells each sample contained. To quantify the absolute abundance of each unique TCRbeta CDR3 rearrangement, sequence reads were collapsed and filtered. For each sample, productive Simpson clonality was calculated as the square root of Simpson's diversity index across productive rearrangements. The immuneACCESS repertoire file appears here via TCRdb, limited to in-frame rearrangements. These files lack a portion of the clones; in checked studies, under half of the deficit traces to unresolved V genes, and the cause of the others is not known. That table supplies the V and J calls and clone size; D and trimming were determined from the DNA. For this sample there are 300,000 to 400,000 clones; more than 75% appear just once. The ten most abundant clones make up roughly 0.97% of the sample.

With respect to this clone: Its target antigen remains unknown. There are no base qualities to consult, and no much larger clone falls within one base.

The CDR3 has 15 amino acids, counting the end cysteine and phenylalanine. Only the CDR3 region is kept as DNA, spanning 45 bases read in frame from base 1. V is reduced by 5 bases and J by 5 bases, leaving a spacing of 15 bases between them. As encoded in the germline V gene (reference sequence), CDR1 is MNHEY while CDR2 is SMNVEV. Enrolling through a virtual design, the prospective study's participants ranged in age from roughly 18 to 90 years and lived across 20 to 30 United States geographic areas. In the prospective study, participants were assigned to cohorts based on the clinical history participants reported in a screening survey and a study questionnaire. In the prospective study, whole blood, serum and a nasopharyngeal or oropharyngeal swab were collected from each participant by mobile phlebotomists. Over an approximately 2-month period, participants in the prospective study had the option of providing additional blood draws and questionnaires. Prospective study blood samples were shipped either frozen or at room temperature before DNA extraction.

Overall study results and their limits: The quantity of clinical and demographic metadata differed by source and by participant and was supplied without curation.

Sequencing used PBMCs or T cells enriched from blood (not recorded which). The chain links TRBV27 with TRBJ2-2, and the D gene may be TRBD2, 5 bases matching. The source of this sequence is a woman aged 25-40 years with acute COVID-19. This receptor has the CDR3 CASSPIPERTGELFF. The sequence in DNA is TGTGCCAGCAGTCCCATTCCGGAGCGGACCGGGGAGCTGTTTTTT.